This entry concerns a single TCR beta chain. RNA transcripts provided the source from which TCR beta CDR3 regions were amplified. A set of HTBI primers served as the primers for a first-round RT-PCR of the TCR CDR3. TCRdb re-called the multiplex PCR reads with MiXCR, one entry per CDR3 protein. The sample holds hundreds of thousands of distinct CDR3 sequences; around 16% are singletons and the top ten take approximately 7.5%. The data belong to a study of T cells in Graves' hyperthyroidism and ophthalmopathy. Background on the study: The authors collected peripheral blood at initial diagnosis, before any treatment.

This receptor was identified in a woman in her late teens or twenties with Graves' hyperthyroidism. Sequencing input: blood.

The CDR3 nucleotides read TGTGCCAGCAGCGGATATGGGACACTGAGGGACGAGCAGTACTTC. Translation gives CASSGYGTLRDEQYF. The chain combines TRBV6-1 with TRBJ2-7, with a possible D match to TRBD1 (6 bases). Germline CDR1 and CDR2: MNHNS and SASEGT. V lost 6 bases, J lost 5 bases, and 20 bases lay in between. The CDR3 spans 15 residues.